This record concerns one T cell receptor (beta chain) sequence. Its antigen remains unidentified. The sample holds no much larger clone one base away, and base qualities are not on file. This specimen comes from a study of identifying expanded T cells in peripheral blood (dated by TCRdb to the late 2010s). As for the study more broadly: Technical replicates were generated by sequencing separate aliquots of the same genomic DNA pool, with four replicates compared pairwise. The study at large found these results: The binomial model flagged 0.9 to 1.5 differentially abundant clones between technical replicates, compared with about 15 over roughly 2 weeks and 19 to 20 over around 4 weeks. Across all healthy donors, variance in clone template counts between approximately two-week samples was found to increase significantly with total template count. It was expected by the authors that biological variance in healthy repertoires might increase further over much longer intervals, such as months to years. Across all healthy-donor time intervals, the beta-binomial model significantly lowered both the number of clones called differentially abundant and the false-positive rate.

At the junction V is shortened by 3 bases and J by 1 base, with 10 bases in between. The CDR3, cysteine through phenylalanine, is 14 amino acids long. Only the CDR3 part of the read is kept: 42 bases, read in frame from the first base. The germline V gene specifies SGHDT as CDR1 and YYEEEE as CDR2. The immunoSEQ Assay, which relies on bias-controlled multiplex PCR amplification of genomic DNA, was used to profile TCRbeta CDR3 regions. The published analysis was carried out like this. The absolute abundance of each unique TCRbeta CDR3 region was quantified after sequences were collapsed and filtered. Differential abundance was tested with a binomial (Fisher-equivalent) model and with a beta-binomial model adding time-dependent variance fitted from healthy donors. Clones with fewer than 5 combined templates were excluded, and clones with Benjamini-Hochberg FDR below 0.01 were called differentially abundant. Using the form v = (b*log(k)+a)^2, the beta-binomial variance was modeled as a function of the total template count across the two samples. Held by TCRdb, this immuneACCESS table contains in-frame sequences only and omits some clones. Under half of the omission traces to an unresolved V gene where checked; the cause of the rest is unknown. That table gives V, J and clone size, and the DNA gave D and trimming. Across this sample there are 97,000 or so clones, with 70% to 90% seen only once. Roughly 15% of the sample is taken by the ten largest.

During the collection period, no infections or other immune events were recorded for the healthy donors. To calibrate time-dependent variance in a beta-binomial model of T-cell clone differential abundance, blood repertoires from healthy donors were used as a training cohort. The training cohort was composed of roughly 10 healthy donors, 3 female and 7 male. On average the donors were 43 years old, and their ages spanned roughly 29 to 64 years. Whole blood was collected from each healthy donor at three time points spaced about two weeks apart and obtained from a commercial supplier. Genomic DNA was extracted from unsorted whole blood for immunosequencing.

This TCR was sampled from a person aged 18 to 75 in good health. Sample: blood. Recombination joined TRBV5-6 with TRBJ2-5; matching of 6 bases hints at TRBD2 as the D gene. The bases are TGTGCCAGCAGCTGGAGGGACTCCCAAGAGACCCAGTACTTC. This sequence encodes CASSWRDSQETQYF.